This T cell receptor (beta chain) derives from a study of molecular identifiers for immune sequencing clone quantification. Study-level information: RNA from approximately 20,000 or 100,000 naive CD8 cells was split five ways in replicates, with four sequenced.

Naive CD8 sequencing libraries were generated from about 19,000 to 1,100,000 sorted cells, with 10%, 30% or 50% RNA as input. CD8+CD4-CCR7+CD45RA+ sorting gave the naive CD8 T cells. TCRdb called the PCR reads again in MiXCR, with one record for every CDR3 protein. This sample has around 480,000 distinct CDR3 sequences; around 23% occur once, and the top ten carry over 0.6%. The V segment lost 4 bases and the J segment 8 bases; nucleotides outside the gene matches: 9. Germline V gene sequence: CDR1 SEHNR, CDR2 FQNEAQ (reference sequence). This CDR3 has 16 residues. The chain uses TRBV7-9 and TRBJ2-1; 12 bases map to TRBD2. Sequenced input: naive CD8+ T cells from blood, with Jurkat cell RNA spiked in. Subset specified: FACS-sorted CD8+CD4-CCR7+CD45RA+ naive T cells. This clonotype was obtained from a human donor in good health. Some libraries in this study had Jurkat cell RNA spiked in. CDR3: CASSSSGRVWSDEQFF. In nucleotides, the CDR3 is TGTGCCAGCAGCTCTAGCGGGAGGGTTTGGTCGGATGAGCAGTTCTTC.